The 19 T cell receptor beta chains reported below all come from one sample, sequenced in a study of CD8 T cells in Susac syndrome. An amount of RNA that ranged from roughly 0.45 to 1 ug was reverse transcribed with random hexamers. TCRdb passed the immunoSEQ multiplex PCR reads through MiXCR, listing each CDR3 protein once. The repertoire holds 180,000 or so distinct CDR3 sequences, with over 85% as singletons. Sequences were obtained from CD4+ T cells from PBMCs. The receptors shown here come from a human donor in good health.

This sequence joins TRBV2 and TRBJ1-4, with D perhaps matching TRBD1 (6 bases). CDR1 is SNHLY and CDR2 is FYNNEI in the germline V gene. The CDR3 runs to 15 residues. The V gene lost 6 bases and the J gene lost 2 bases, with 13 bases spanning the gap. CDR3 in amino acids: CASRRLGGTNEKLFF. CDR3 in DNA: TGTGCCAGCAGACGCTTGGGGGGCACTAATGAAAAACTGTTTTTT.

V and J are TRBV20-1 and TRBJ2-1, with TRBD2 matching over 7 bases. J was trimmed by 6 bases and V by 4 bases; bases with no gene match: 9. Per the germline V gene, CDR1 is DFQATT and CDR2 is SNEGSKA (reference sequence). The CDR3 consists of 14 residues. The CDR3 region is CSAIWGGVPNEQFF. CDR3 bases: TGCAGTGCTATATGGGGGGGGGTTCCCAATGAGCAGTTCTTC.

This chain connects TRBV9 to TRBJ2-5; TRBD2 matches at 11 bases. Germline assignment: CDR1 SGDLS and CDR2 YYNGEE. The CDR3 consists of 17 residues. V dropped 3 bases and J dropped 2; count of bases not matched to a gene: 9. The CDR3 nucleotides read TGTGCCAGCAGCGAGGGAACTAGCGGGGGTACTCAAGAGACCCAGTACTTC. It translates to CASSEGTSGGTQETQYF. Together with reference TRBV9 and TRBJ2-5, the CDR3 gives the full variable domain: DSGVTQTPKHLITATGQRVTLRCSPRSGDLSVYWYQQSLDQGLQFLIQYYNGEERAKGNILERFSAQQFPDLHSELNLSSLELGDSALYFCASSEGTSGGTQETQYFGPGTRLLVL.

This chain joins TRBV27 and TRBJ1-1; D possibly corresponds to TRBD1 (5 bases). V was trimmed by 6 bases and J by 0 bases, leaving 17 bases between them. CDR3 size: 16 residues. Germline lookup yields CDR1 MNHEY and CDR2 SMNVEV (reference sequence). This chain's CDR3 is CASSPRVGVMNTEAFF. The CDR3 DNA reads TGTGCCAGCAGCCCTCGGGTAGGGGTGATGAACACTGAAGCTTTCTTT.

The CDR3 loop is CASSLRTGNEKLFF. The CDR3 nucleotides are TGTGCCAGCAGCTTGAGGACAGGGAATGAAAAACTGTTTTTT. The chain has TRBV5-4 and TRBJ1-4, with TRBD1 identical over 8 bases. V lost 1 base, J lost 5 bases, and 1 base stayed unmatched. Per the germline V gene, CDR1 is SGHNT and CDR2 is YYREEE (reference sequence). The CDR3 contains 14 residues. The full variable domain, completed using reference TRBV5-4 and TRBJ1-4, is ETGVTQSPTHLIKTRGQQVTLRCSSQSGHNTVSWYQQALGQGPQFIFQYYREEENGRGNFPPRFSGLQFPNYSSELNVNALELDDSALYLCASSLRTGNEKLFFGSGTQLSVL.

This rearrangement joins TRBV27 to TRBJ2-2, with D perhaps assigned TRBD1 or TRBD2 (6 bases each). The CDR3 consists of 13 residues. The germline CDR1 and CDR2 sequences are MNHEY and SMNVEV (reference sequence). Trimming took 7 bases from V and 7 from J, leaving 13 bases between them. CDR3 amino acids: CASNGGPGGELFF. DNA of the CDR3: TGTGCCAGCAATGGGGGGCCGGGCGGGGAGCTGTTTTTT.

The chain recombines TRBV30 with TRBJ2-5; no definite D call. CDR1 and CDR2 (germline): GTSNPN, SVGIG (reference sequence). The CDR3 totals 12 residues. The ends were cut back, 0 bases at V and 2 bases at J, with 4 bases in the middle. The CDR3 protein is CAWSVFQETQYF. CDR3 in DNA: TGTGCCTGGAGTGTATTTCAAGAGACCCAGTACTTC.

The chain employs TRBV15 and TRBJ2-6; TRBD1 matches at 8 bases. V lost 1 base to trimming and J lost 4 bases; unmatched junction nucleotides: 6. The CDR3 runs to 17 residues. Germline-derived CDR1 and CDR2 are LNHNV and YYDKDF (reference sequence). CDR3 nucleotide sequence: TGTGCCACCAGCAGAGTCCAGGGGGCGCCGGGGGCCAACGTCCTGACTTTC. Protein product: CATSRVQGAPGANVLTF.

This chain joins TRBV29-1 and TRBJ2-3; 7 nucleotides line up with TRBD2. V dropped 3 bases and J dropped 2; count of bases not matched to a gene: 5. The CDR3 runs 14 residues. Germline CDR1 reads SQVTM; CDR2 reads ANQGSEA. The CDR3 DNA reads as TGCAGCGTTGACGGAGCGGGGTACACAGATACGCAGTATTTT. This sequence encodes CSVDGAGYTDTQYF.

J is TRBJ2-3 and V is TRBV7-2, with D perhaps TRBD1 or TRBD2 (5 bases each). Per germline, CDR1 SGHTA and CDR2 FQGNSA. This CDR3 is 15 amino acids long. Trimming removed 5 bases from V and 4 bases from J, with 16 bases in between. The CDR3 region is CASSKRAPGPDTQYF. The CDR3 DNA follows: TGTGCCAGCAGCAAACGGGCGCCGGGACCAGATACGCAGTATTTT.

The chain is built from TRBV7-3 and TRBJ2-7; TRBD1 matches 7 bases. The junction had 6 bases not matched to a gene; V was cut back by 4 bases and J by 0 bases. Germline CDR1 reads SGHTA; CDR2 reads FQGTGA. This CDR3 is built from 15 residues. The CDR3 spells CASSYDRASSYEQYF. For the CDR3, the DNA is TGTGCCAGCAGCTACGACAGGGCGAGCTCCTACGAGCAGTACTTC.

The V gene is TRBV12-3 or TRBV12-4, the J gene TRBJ2-1, with a possible D match to TRBD2 (5 bases). V was shortened by 5 bases and J by 9 bases, with 8 bases between the two germline ends. The CDR3 extends over 11 amino acids. Written as DNA, the CDR3 is TGTGCCAGCAGTATACTAGGTGAGCAGTTCTTC. Its protein is CASSILGEQFF.

This sequence joins TRBV9 and TRBJ2-7, with 7 bases fitting TRBD1. The CDR3 runs 13 residues. V was pared by 0 bases and J by 12 bases, with 9 bases of the junction left unmatched. CDR1 is SGDLS, CDR2 YYNGEE, per germline. The CDR3: CASSVATDRVRYF. The CDR3 DNA reads TGTGCCAGCAGCGTAGCGACCGACAGGGTAAGGTACTTC. Based on the CDR3 plus reference TRBV9 and TRBJ2-7, the full variable domain is DSGVTQTPKHLITATGQRVTLRCSPRSGDLSVYWYQQSLDQGLQFLIQYYNGEERAKGNILERFSAQQFPDLHSELNLSSLELGDSALYFCASSVATDRVRYFGPGTRLTVT.

This clonotype was seen once. The chain employs TRBV5-6 and TRBJ2-7, with a possible D match to TRBD1 (6 bases). V was pared by 1 base and J by 0 bases, with 8 bases between. The CDR3 contains 14 residues. CDR1 and CDR2 from the germline V gene are SGHDT and YYEEEE. This CDR3 reads CASSLTGPSYEQYF. CDR3 nucleotides: TGTGCCAGCAGCTTGACAGGGCCCTCCTACGAGCAGTACTTC.

The V gene is TRBV28, the J gene TRBJ1-1; no clear D. Trimming took off 2 bases at V and 1 base at J, with 2 bases between the two ends. The CDR3 is 12 residues long. The germline CDR1 and CDR2 sequences are MDHEN and SYDVKM. In nucleotides, the CDR3 is TGTGCCAGCAGTTTAACGAACACTGAAGCTTTCTTT. It translates to CASSLTNTEAFF.

Only one count was recorded for this clonotype. The chain combines TRBV12-3 or TRBV12-4 with TRBJ1-5; no reliable D call. There are 12 residues in the CDR3. Deletions cut 5 bases from V and 10 bases from J, with 12 bases between. Here the CDR3 reads CASSPDRGPQHF. The CDR3 DNA sequence: TGTGCCAGCAGTCCAGACCGCGGCCCCCAGCATTTT.

This clonotype has a single count. V is TRBV28 and J is TRBJ2-1, with 10 nucleotides matching TRBD2. The CDR3 contains 14 residues. CDR1 is MDHEN, CDR2 SYDVKM, per germline. V was pared by 8 bases and J by 9 bases, with 10 bases of the junction left unmatched. The CDR3 region is CASLAGDRMLEQFF. CDR3 in DNA: TGTGCCAGCCTAGCGGGGGACCGAATGCTTGAGCAGTTCTTC.

The chain carries TRBV3-1 and TRBJ1-5; D uncertain. The CDR3 extends over 14 amino acids. The germline CDR1 and CDR2 sequences are LGHDT and YNNKEL (reference sequence). Between the trimmed V and J ends, which lost 4 bases and 7 bases, there was a span of 14 bases. The CDR3 nucleotides read TGTGCCAGCAGCCGTATCGGGTCAGGACAGCCCCAGCATTTT. Its translation is CASSRIGSGQPQHF.

V gene TRBV3-1 combines with J gene TRBJ2-2; no clear D gene. V was clipped by 0 bases and J by 7 bases, with 12 bases between them. Germline CDR1 and CDR2: LGHDT and YNNKEL (reference sequence). The CDR3 extends over 15 amino acids. The CDR3 spells CASSQDFRRLGELFF. CDR3 in DNA: TGTGCCAGCAGCCAAGATTTCAGGCGTCTCGGGGAGCTGTTTTTT.